One sample yielded the 3 T cell receptor beta chains listed below, sequenced in a study of CD4+ T cells in melanoma. Profiling relied on immunoSEQ multiplex PCR, and the TCRdb table lists in-frame clones only, not all of them. The sample table includes approximately 70 clones. What was sequenced was cells sorted by PD-1 expression. The source is a human donor with melanoma.

V is TRBV5-1 and J is TRBJ2-3; D perhaps matches TRBD2 (5 bases). Per the germline V gene, CDR1 is SGHRS and CDR2 is YFSETQ. The CDR3 is made up of 15 amino acids. V lost 0 bases to trimming and J lost 3 bases, with 11 bases between them. The DNA for the CDR3 is TGCGCCAGCAGCTTGGCGGCGGGTGGGACAGATACGCAGTATTTT. This codes for CASSLAAGGTDTQYF.

In its sample, this clone was seen a few times. CDR3 sequence: CASSLYTPAEGGELFF. In DNA, the CDR3 is TGTGCCAGCAGCTTATACACTCCGGCGGAGGGCGGGGAGCTGTTTTTT. This chain uses TRBV7-6 with TRBJ2-2; D possibly corresponds to TRBD2 (6 bases). From germline, CDR1 is SGHVS and CDR2 FNYEAQ. V dropped 2 bases and J dropped 7 bases, with 17 bases sitting between them. The CDR3 runs to 16 residues.

The chain carries TRBV7-6 and TRBJ2-1; 8 positions agree with TRBD2. Germline CDR1 reads SGHVS; CDR2 reads FNYEAQ. V lost 5 bases, J lost 2 bases, and 8 bases stayed unmatched. CDR3 length equals 16 residues. The CDR3 bases are TGTGCCAGCAGCGTCGCGGGGGGTCGAGCCTACAATGAGCAGTTCTTC. This encodes CASSVAGGRAYNEQFF.